These 28 T cell receptor beta chains share one sample of origin, sequenced in a study of beta chain features in type 1 diabetes. As every portion of the isolated RNA was reverse transcribed, the sequencing read expressed TCRB transcripts. Assay used: immunoSEQ multiplex PCR; TCRdb lists only in-frame clones, some missing. The sample holds roughly 370,000 clones; approximately 14% are singletons and the top ten take 0.03% to 0.04%. Sequencing was performed on naive CD4+ T cells from blood. These receptors all come from a man under 40 in good health.

This clone was found a few times. V is TRBV25-1 and J is TRBJ1-2; unclear D gene. V lost 1 base, J lost 0 bases, and 6 bases lay in between. CDR1 is MGHDK, CDR2 SYGVNS, per germline. The CDR3 runs 14 residues. The CDR3 DNA is TGTGCCAGCAGTGAATGGGGATCTAACTATGGCTACACCTTC. This encodes CASSEWGSNYGYTF.

This clone showed up just a few times. The chain links TRBV9 to TRBJ2-6; the match to TRBD1 covers 9 bases. Germline loops: CDR1 SGDLS, CDR2 YYNGEE. CDR3 length: 17 residues. Trimming removed 2 bases from V and 3 bases from J; junction bases left unmatched: 6. This chain's CDR3 is CASSVGTGFGGANVLTF. The CDR3 DNA reads as TGTGCCAGCAGCGTCGGGACAGGGTTTGGTGGGGCCAACGTCCTGACTTTC.

This clone was seen a few times. This rearrangement joins TRBV5-1 to TRBJ2-7; 7 bases agree with TRBD1. CDR1 and CDR2 (germline): SGHRS, YFSETQ. The CDR3 is 16 residues long. V lost 4 bases to trimming and J lost 4 bases; unmatched junction nucleotides: 14. CDR3 amino acids: CASSPTTGTDTYEQYF. The CDR3 nucleotides read TGCGCCAGCAGCCCAACCACCGGGACAGATACTTACGAGCAGTACTTC.

This clone was observed a handful of times. The V call is TRBV12-5, the J call TRBJ2-7; D gene ambiguous. The ends were cut back, 1 base at V and 1 base at J, with 8 bases in the middle. The germline V gene has CDR1 LGHNT and CDR2 FRNRAP. This CDR3 is 14 amino acids long. The CDR3 DNA is TGTGCTAGTGGTTTGGACCCAATTTCCTACGAGCAGTACTTC. Translated: CASGLDPISYEQYF.

This clone has a handful of counts. The rearrangement links TRBV5-1 to TRBJ2-1, with 8 bases identical to TRBD2. V lost 5 bases, J lost 4 bases, and 14 bases stayed unmatched. The CDR3 is 17 amino acids. Germline lookup yields CDR1 SGHRS and CDR2 YFSETQ. CDR3 region: CASSPPGGLGVYNEQFF. CDR3 nucleotide sequence: TGCGCCAGCAGTCCCCCGGGGGGGCTCGGAGTGTACAATGAGCAGTTCTTC.

This clone has more than one count but fewer than ten. This rearrangement joins TRBV2 to TRBJ1-1; no clear D gene. V was shortened by 4 bases and J by 2 bases, with 5 bases between the two germline ends. Germline CDR1 and CDR2: SNHLY and FYNNEI. This CDR3 is 12 amino acids long. The DNA of the CDR3 is TGTGCCAGCAGTGCCGAAAACACTGAAGCTTTCTTT. Protein product: CASSAENTEAFF.

This clone turned up a few times. V and J are TRBV29-1 and TRBJ1-3, with TRBD1 matching over 9 bases. V lost 4 bases, J lost 0 bases, and 4 bases stayed unmatched. This CDR3 has 15 amino acids. CDR1 is SQVTM, CDR2 ANQGSEA, per germline. The CDR3 loop is CSVGGQGSSGNTIYF. The CDR3 DNA sequence: TGCAGCGTTGGGGGACAGGGTTCCTCTGGAAACACCATATATTTT.

With regard to this clone: The sample contains more than one DNA sequence encoding this CDR3. V gene TRBV4-1 combines with J gene TRBJ1-2; possibly TRBD1 for D (6 bases). Germline CDR1 is MGHRA and CDR2 is YSYEKL. This CDR3 comprises 14 residues. The germline V and J ends were trimmed by 1 base and 2 bases, with 8 bases remaining between them. The CDR3 DNA sequence: TGCGCCAGCAGCCAAGGGACAGCAAACTATGGCTACACCTTC. This codes for CASSQGTANYGYTF.

The chain combines TRBV7-2 with TRBJ2-5; the D call may be TRBD1 or TRBD2 (5 bases each). Trimming stripped 1 base from V and 2 bases from J, with 11 bases between. Germline-derived CDR1 and CDR2 are SGHTA and FQGNSA. The CDR3 contains 15 residues. The CDR3 DNA is TGTGCCAGCAGCTTAGGAGGGCCAGGGCAAGAGACCCAGTACTTC. Its translation is CASSLGGPGQETQYF.

This clone has only a few counts. Other DNA variants within this sample encode the same CDR3. The chain employs TRBV20-1 and TRBJ2-1; no firm D call. The CDR3 loop spans 10 amino acids. Germline assignment: CDR1 DFQATT and CDR2 SNEGSKA (reference sequence). Trimming stripped 6 bases from V and 5 bases from J, with 5 bases between. Here the CDR3 DNA reads TGCAGTGCAGGTCACAATGAGCAGTTCTTC. Translating gives CSAGHNEQFF.

This clone was detected a few times. The V call is TRBV11-2, the J call TRBJ1-2; 10 bases map to TRBD1. V dropped 5 bases and J dropped 4; count of bases not matched to a gene: 7. CDR1 SGHAT and CDR2 FQNNGV come from the germline V gene. The CDR3 consists of 15 residues. Here the CDR3 reads CASSPTGQGGYGYTF. The CDR3 DNA reads TGTGCCAGCAGCCCCACCGGACAGGGGGGCTATGGCTACACCTTC. Supplemented by reference TRBV11-2 and TRBJ1-2, the full variable domain reads EAGVAQSPRYKIIEKRQSVAFWCNPISGHATLYWYQQILGQGPKLLIQFQNNGVVDDSQLPKDRFSAERLKGVDSTLKIQPAKLEDSAVYLCASSPTGQGGYGYTFGSGTRLTVV.

This clone has a handful of counts. The J gene is TRBJ2-4, the V gene TRBV9; TRBD2 matches 7 bases. Trimming removed 0 bases from V and 5 bases from J; junction bases left unmatched: 2. This CDR3 region has 14 residues. CDR1 and CDR2 (germline): SGDLS, YYNGEE. CDR3 protein: CASSVGTSENIQYF. The DNA for the CDR3 is TGTGCCAGCAGCGTAGGTACTAGCGAAAACATTCAGTACTTC.

This chain links TRBV13 with TRBJ1-6, with TRBD1 as a possible D gene (6 bases). CDR3 length equals 14 residues. V shed 5 bases and J shed 5 bases, with 10 bases lying between them. Germline V lookup: CDR1 PRHDT, CDR2 FYEKMQ (reference sequence). CDR3 coding DNA: TGTGCCAGCAGCCGGGACACAAATAATTCACCCCTCCACTTT. Translated: CASSRDTNNSPLHF.

This clone turned up a few times. Other DNA sequences within the sample encode an identical CDR3. The chain links TRBV28 to TRBJ2-1; D unclear. This CDR3 is built from 12 residues. CDR1 MDHEN and CDR2 SYDVKM come from the germline V gene. The V end lost 6 bases, the J end lost 4 bases, and 7 bases lay between the germline ends. CDR3 in DNA: TGTGCCAGCAGCCTCAGGTACAATGAGCAGTTCTTC. Protein: CASSLRYNEQFF.

The chain is built from TRBV5-1 and TRBJ2-2; tentatively, D is TRBD1 or TRBD2 (5 bases each). The germline V gene has CDR1 SGHRS and CDR2 YFSETQ. This CDR3 is 14 amino acids long. Trimming removed 0 bases at V and 4 bases at J, with 7 bases between. CDR3: CASSLEGTTGELFF. CDR3 sequence (DNA): TGCGCCAGCAGCTTGGAGGGGACCACCGGGGAGCTGTTTTTT.

This clone was counted only a few times. The chain has TRBV5-1 and TRBJ2-7; the match to TRBD1 covers 11 bases. Trimming cost V 3 bases and J 3 bases; bases outside gene matches: 5. From germline, CDR1 is SGHRS and CDR2 YFSETQ. The CDR3 length is 15 residues. The CDR3, as DNA: TGCGCCAGCAGCTGGGGACAGGGGGTCTACTACGAGCAGTACTTC. It yields the protein CASSWGQGVYYEQYF.

This clone was detected a few times. The gene calls are TRBV29-1 and TRBJ2-3, with D uncertain. V was clipped by 4 bases and J by 2 bases, with 13 bases between them. Germline CDR1 reads SQVTM; CDR2 reads ANQGSEA. This CDR3 spans 14 amino acids. The CDR3 here is CSVVRLTVTDTQYF. CDR3 bases: TGCAGCGTTGTTCGGTTAACGGTCACAGATACGCAGTATTTT.

CDR3 sequence reads: CASSLAGTGTQYF. The CDR3 DNA reads TGTGCCAGCAGCCTAGCAGGGACGGGGACCCAGTACTTC. The chain carries TRBV27 and TRBJ2-5; tentatively, D is TRBD1 or TRBD2 (5 bases each). Trimming removed 6 bases from V and 7 bases from J, with 15 bases in between. Germline V lookup: CDR1 MNHEY, CDR2 SMNVEV (reference sequence). The CDR3 runs to 13 residues.

This clone has just a few counts. The chain uses TRBV7-8 and TRBJ2-1, with D possibly being TRBD2 (6 bases). V lost 5 bases, J lost 10 bases, and 15 bases lay in between. From germline, CDR1 is SGHVS and CDR2 FQNEAQ. There are 13 residues in the CDR3. CDR3 loop: CASSTLWGGEQFF. CDR3 nucleotides: TGTGCCAGCAGCACCCTGTGGGGAGGCGAGCAGTTCTTC. Using reference TRBV7-8 and TRBJ2-1 for the parts outside the CDR3, the full variable domain is GAGVSQSPRYKVAKRGQDVALRCDPISGHVSLFWYQQALGQGPEFLTYFQNEAQLDKSGLPSDRFFAERPEGSVSTLKIQRTQQEDSAVYLCASSTLWGGEQFFGPGTRLTVL.

A few counts support this clone. This chain connects TRBV5-1 to TRBJ2-3; 7 nucleotides match TRBD1. This CDR3 is built from 18 residues. Unmatched junction bases numbered 14, after V lost 4 bases and J lost 0 bases. CDR1 SGHRS and CDR2 YFSETQ come from the germline V gene. CDR3 DNA: TGCGCCAGCAGCCACGTGTCCAGGGGGATAACTAGCACAGATACGCAGTATTTT. Encoded protein: CASSHVSRGITSTDTQYF.

The V call is TRBV7-2, the J call TRBJ2-1; D uncertain. Germline V gene sequence: CDR1 SGHTA, CDR2 FQGNSA. The CDR3 extends over 15 amino acids. V was trimmed by 3 bases and J by 0 bases, leaving 9 bases between them. CDR3 amino acids: CASSFKGASYNEQFF. For the CDR3, the DNA is TGTGCCAGCAGCTTTAAGGGCGCCTCCTACAATGAGCAGTTCTTC.

In this sample, this clone turned up a few times. The chain combines TRBV5-1 with TRBJ2-7; no firm D call. There are 13 residues in the CDR3. V gave up 2 bases and J gave up 3 bases, with 9 bases separating them. Germline-derived CDR1 and CDR2 are SGHRS and YFSETQ. CDR3 in amino acids: CASSFDVGYEQYV. CDR3 nucleotide sequence: TGCGCCAGCAGCTTTGATGTCGGCTACGAGCAGTACGTC.

This clone was found a few times. V is TRBV30 and J is TRBJ1-3; no definite D call. The germline V and J ends were trimmed by 4 bases and 1 base, with 8 bases remaining between them. CDR1 is GTSNPN, CDR2 SVGIG, per germline (reference sequence). The CDR3 covers 13 residues. The CDR3, as DNA: TGTGCCTGGAATCTAGGATCTGGAAACACCATATATTTT. Amino acid sequence: CAWNLGSGNTIYF.

This clone was found a few times. The DNA of the CDR3 is TGCAGCGATACAGGGGGTCTAGAGCAGTACGTC. This encodes CSDTGGLEQYV. This sequence joins TRBV29-1 and TRBJ2-7; 8 bases fit TRBD1. V dropped 7 bases and J dropped 7; count of bases not matched to a gene: 6. The CDR3 has 11 amino acids. Looked up from germline, CDR1 is SQVTM and CDR2 is ANQGSEA.

V usage is TRBV11-2 and J usage is TRBJ2-7, with D possibly TRBD1 on 6 matching bases. Germline-derived CDR1 and CDR2 are SGHAT and FQNNGV. V was cut by 5 bases and J by 4 bases, with 24 bases left in between. This CDR3 is 17 amino acids long. The CDR3 nucleotides are TGTGCCAGCAGCACCTCTTCTTGGGGGACAACCCAATACGAGCAGTACTTC. Amino acids: CASSTSSWGTTQYEQYF.

The chain combines TRBV14 with TRBJ2-1; no reliable D call. The CDR3 is made up of 13 amino acids. Deletions cut 5 bases from V and 5 bases from J, with 10 bases between. Germline assignment: CDR1 SGHDN and CDR2 FVKESK. In nucleotides, the CDR3 is TGTGCCAGCAGCACATGGACCGACAATGAGCAGTTCTTC. Protein: CASSTWTDNEQFF.

The V gene is TRBV7-2, the J gene TRBJ2-3; D not certain. The CDR3 runs to 16 residues. Trimming took off 1 base at V and 0 bases at J, with 11 bases between the two ends. In germline, CDR1 is SGHTA, CDR2 FQGNSA. DNA of the CDR3: TGTGCCAGCAGCTTAGATTTGGCTGTGAGCACAGATACGCAGTATTTT. Translating gives CASSLDLAVSTDTQYF.

The chain links TRBV19 to TRBJ2-2; 7 bases agree with TRBD1. This CDR3 is 14 amino acids long. Germline CDR1 is LNHDA and CDR2 is SQIVND (reference sequence). The ends lost 7 bases at V and 3 bases at J; junction bases unmatched: 5. In nucleotides, the CDR3 is TGTGCCAGTATTAATACAGGGGACACCGGGGAGCTGTTTTTT. This sequence encodes CASINTGDTGELFF. The full variable domain, in which reference TRBV19 and TRBJ2-2 provide the parts outside the CDR3, is DGGITQSPKYLFRKEGQNVTLSCEQNLNHDAMYWYRQDPGQGLRLIYYSQIVNDFQKGDIAEGYSVSREKKESFPLTVTSAQKNPTAFYLCASINTGDTGELFFGEGSRLTVL.